This TCR beta chain was sequenced for a study of cytomegalovirus exposure and HLA in healthy donors. Study results and caveats: Apparent HLA restriction characterized most CMV-associated TCR beta chains in a later analysis.

A multiplex PCR was run with 60 Vbeta primers and 13 Jbeta primers. The protocol was immunoSEQ multiplex PCR, while the TCRdb copy is restricted to in-frame clones and leaves out a portion. The sample records 130,000 or so clones, 70% to 85% being singletons. V lost 3 bases, J lost 4 bases, and 9 bases stayed unmatched. This CDR3 contains 15 residues. Germline V gives CDR1 SGHKS, CDR2 YYEKEE (reference sequence). A note on this clone: Its antigen is unknown.

Sample: PBMCs. The receptor was derived from a woman between 18 and 30 years old in good health and CMV-seropositive. This chain uses TRBV5-5 with TRBJ2-7; the match to TRBD1 covers 8 bases. Written as DNA, the CDR3 is TGTGCCAGCAGCTGGGGGACAGGACCTTTATACGAGCAGTACTTC. Translated, it gives CASSWGTGPLYEQYF.